Here is one T cell receptor (beta chain) with its context. Looked up from germline, CDR1 is SNHLY and CDR2 is FYNNEI. There are 12 residues in the CDR3. V lost 8 bases to trimming and J lost 2 bases, with 10 bases between them. Sequenced by immunoSEQ multiplex PCR; TCRdb stores in-frame clones only, minus some. Seen here are 130,000 or so clones, around nine tenths observed once, and the top ten hold about 3.2%. This entry belongs to a study of control samples from healthy donors and cancer patients. The chain joins TRBV2 to TRBJ2-7, with D perhaps TRBD1 (6 bases). Sequenced input: blood. This receptor was identified in a man aged 45-65 years in good health. CDR3 protein: CASSWTAYEQYF. CDR3 nucleotide sequence: TGTGCCAGCTCTTGGACAGCCTACGAGCAGTACTTC.